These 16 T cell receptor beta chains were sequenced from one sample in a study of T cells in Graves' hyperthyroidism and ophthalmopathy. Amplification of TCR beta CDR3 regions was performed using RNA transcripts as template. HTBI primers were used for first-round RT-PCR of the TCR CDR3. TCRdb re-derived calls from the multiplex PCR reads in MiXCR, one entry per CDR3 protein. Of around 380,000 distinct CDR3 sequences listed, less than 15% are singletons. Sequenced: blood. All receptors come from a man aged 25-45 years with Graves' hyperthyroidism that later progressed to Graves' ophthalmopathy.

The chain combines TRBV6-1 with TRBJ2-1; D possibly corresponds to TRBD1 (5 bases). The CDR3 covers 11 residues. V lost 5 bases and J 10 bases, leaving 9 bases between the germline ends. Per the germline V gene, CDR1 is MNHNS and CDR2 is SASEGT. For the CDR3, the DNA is TGTGCCAGCAGTTCGGACATGGAGCAGTTCTTC. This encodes CASSSDMEQFF.

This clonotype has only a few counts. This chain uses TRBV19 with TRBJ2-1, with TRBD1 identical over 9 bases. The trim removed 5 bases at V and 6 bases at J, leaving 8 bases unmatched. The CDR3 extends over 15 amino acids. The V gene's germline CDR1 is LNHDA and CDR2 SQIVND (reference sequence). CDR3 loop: CASSPDRGGTNEQFF. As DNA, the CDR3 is TGTGCCAGTAGTCCGGACAGGGGTGGCACCAATGAGCAGTTCTTC.

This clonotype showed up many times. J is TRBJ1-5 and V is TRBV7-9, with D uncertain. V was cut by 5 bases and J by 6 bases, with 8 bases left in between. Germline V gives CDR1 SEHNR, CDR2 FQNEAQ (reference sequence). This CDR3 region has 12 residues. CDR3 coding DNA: TGTGCCAGCAGCCTCACGGGTCAGCCCCAGCATTTT. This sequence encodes CASSLTGQPQHF.

CDR3 DNA sequence: TGTGCCAGCAGCCAAGGACAGGGGACAAACCAAGAGACCCAGTACTTC. As protein: CASSQGQGTNQETQYF. The rearrangement joins TRBV5-5 to TRBJ2-5; TRBD1 matches 9 bases. This CDR3 contains 16 residues. Germline V CDR1 and CDR2: SGHKS, YYEKEE (reference sequence). V lost 4 bases, J lost 0 bases, and 7 bases stayed unmatched.

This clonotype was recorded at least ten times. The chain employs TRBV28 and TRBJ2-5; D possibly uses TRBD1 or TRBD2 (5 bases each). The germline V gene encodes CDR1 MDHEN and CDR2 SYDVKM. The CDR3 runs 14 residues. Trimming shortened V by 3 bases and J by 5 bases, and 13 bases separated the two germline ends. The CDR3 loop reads CASSFVRGGETQYF. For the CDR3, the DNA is TGTGCCAGCAGTTTCGTCCGGGGCGGGGAGACCCAGTACTTC.

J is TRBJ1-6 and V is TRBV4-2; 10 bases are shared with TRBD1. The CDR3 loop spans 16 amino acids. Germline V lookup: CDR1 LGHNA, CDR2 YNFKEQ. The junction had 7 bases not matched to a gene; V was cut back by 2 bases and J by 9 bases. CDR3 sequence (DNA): TGTGCCAGCAGCCAATCGAGCGGACAGGGGGTTTCACCCCTCCACTTT. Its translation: CASSQSSGQGVSPLHF.

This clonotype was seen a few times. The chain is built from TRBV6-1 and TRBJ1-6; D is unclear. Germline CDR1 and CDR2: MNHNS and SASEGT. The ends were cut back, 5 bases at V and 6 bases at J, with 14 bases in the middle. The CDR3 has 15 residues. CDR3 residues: CASSLGPGLNSPLHF. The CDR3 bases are TGTGCCAGCAGTTTGGGCCCAGGCCTTAATTCACCCCTCCACTTT.

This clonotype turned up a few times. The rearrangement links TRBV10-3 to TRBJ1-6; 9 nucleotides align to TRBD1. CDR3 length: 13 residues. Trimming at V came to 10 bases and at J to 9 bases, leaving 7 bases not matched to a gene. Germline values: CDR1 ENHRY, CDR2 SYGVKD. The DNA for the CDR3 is TGTGCCAGCAGAGGACAGGGGACTTCACCCCTCCACTTT. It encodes CASRGQGTSPLHF.

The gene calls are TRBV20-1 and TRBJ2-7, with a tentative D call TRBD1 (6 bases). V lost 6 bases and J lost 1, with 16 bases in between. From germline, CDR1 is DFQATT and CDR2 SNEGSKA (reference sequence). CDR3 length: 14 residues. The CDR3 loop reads CSAPRGSTSYEQYF. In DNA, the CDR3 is TGCAGTGCCCCGAGGGGGTCAACATCCTACGAGCAGTACTTC.

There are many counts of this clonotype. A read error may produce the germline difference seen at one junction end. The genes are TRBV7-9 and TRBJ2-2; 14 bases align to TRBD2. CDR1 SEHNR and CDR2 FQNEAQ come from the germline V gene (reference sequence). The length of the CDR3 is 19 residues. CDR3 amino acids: CASSLGLAGGLKNTGELFF. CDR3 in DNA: TGTGCCAGCAGTTTAGGACTAGCGGGGGGACTGAAGAACACCGGGGAGCTGTTTTTT.

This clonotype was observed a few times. The CDR3 here is CASSREVGGGWGTQYF. The CDR3 nucleotides are TGTGCCAGCAGCCGGGAAGTCGGGGGGGGATGGGGGACCCAGTACTTC. The chain employs TRBV3-1 and TRBJ2-5, with TRBD2 identical over 8 bases. Germline values: CDR1 LGHDT, CDR2 YNNKEL (reference sequence). The CDR3 has 16 residues. The V and J ends lost 4 bases and 7 bases, in that order; junction bases with no gene match: 14.

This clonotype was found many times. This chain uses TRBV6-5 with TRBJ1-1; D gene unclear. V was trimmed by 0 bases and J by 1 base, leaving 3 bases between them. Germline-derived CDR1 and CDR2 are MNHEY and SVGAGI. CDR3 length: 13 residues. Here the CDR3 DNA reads TGTGCCAGCAGTTACTCGACGAACACTGAAGCTTTCTTT. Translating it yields CASSYSTNTEAFF.

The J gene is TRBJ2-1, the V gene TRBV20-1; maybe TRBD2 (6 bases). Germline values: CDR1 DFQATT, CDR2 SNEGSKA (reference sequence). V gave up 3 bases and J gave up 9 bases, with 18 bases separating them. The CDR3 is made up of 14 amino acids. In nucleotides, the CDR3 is TGCAGTGCTAGGTCGGCGGGGCTACGGGGTGAGCAGTTCTTC. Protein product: CSARSAGLRGEQFF.

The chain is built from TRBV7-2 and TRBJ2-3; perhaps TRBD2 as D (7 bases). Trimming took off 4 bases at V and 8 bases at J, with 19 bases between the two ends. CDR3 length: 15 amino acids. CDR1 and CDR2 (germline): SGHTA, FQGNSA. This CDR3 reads CASSSEEGGKGTQYF. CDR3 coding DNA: TGTGCCAGCAGCTCAGAGGAGGGGGGGAAGGGTACGCAGTATTTT.

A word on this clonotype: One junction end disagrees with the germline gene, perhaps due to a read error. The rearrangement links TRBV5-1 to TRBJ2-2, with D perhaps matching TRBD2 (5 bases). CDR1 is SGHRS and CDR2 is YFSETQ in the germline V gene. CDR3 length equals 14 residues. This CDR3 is CASSLGQTTGEQFF. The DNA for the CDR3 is TGCGCCAGCAGCTTGGGGCAGACGACCGGGGAGCAGTTTTTT.

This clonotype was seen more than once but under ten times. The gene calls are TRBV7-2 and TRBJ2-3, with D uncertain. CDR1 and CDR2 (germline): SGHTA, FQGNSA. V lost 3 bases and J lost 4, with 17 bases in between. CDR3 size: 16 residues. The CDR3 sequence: CASSFGGDILADTQYF. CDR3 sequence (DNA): TGTGCCAGCAGCTTTGGCGGCGACATCCTCGCAGATACGCAGTATTTT.